This T cell receptor beta chain was retrieved from a study of beta chain features in type 1 diabetes. Study-level findings and limits: Researchers reported that naive, central memory and Treg TCRB repertoires appeared more similar in patients than in healthy donors. Patients with type 1 diabetes carried fewer insertions and had more deletions at their VDJ junctions. Shortening of TCRB CDR3s, moderate but significant, appeared in all four CD4+ subsets of Type 1 diabetes patients.

Sorted CD4+ subsets: naive, central memory, regulatory, stem cell-like memory (CD45RO/CCR7/CD25/CD127/CD95/CD27 panel). This CDR3 has 14 amino acids. Germline V lookup: CDR1 SGHTA, CDR2 FQGNSA. V shed 5 bases and J shed 4 bases, with 12 bases lying between them. All of the isolated RNA was reverse transcribed, so expressed TCRB transcripts were sequenced. The method was immunoSEQ multiplex PCR; TCRdb's version includes in-frame clones alone and lacks a portion of them. The sample comprises around 500,000 clones, approximately 10% of which are singletons, and 0.04% to 0.05% rests with the top ten. This clone was detected a few times. What it recognizes is unknown.

Sequenced: naive CD4+ T cells from blood. The rearrangement joins TRBV7-2 to TRBJ1-5, with a weak D call TRBD1 (6 bases). This TCR derives from a woman aged 18 to 35 in good health. CDR3 DNA: TGTGCCAGCAGCCAGACAGGCACTAATCAGCCCCAGCATTTT. Encoded protein: CASSQTGTNQPQHF.